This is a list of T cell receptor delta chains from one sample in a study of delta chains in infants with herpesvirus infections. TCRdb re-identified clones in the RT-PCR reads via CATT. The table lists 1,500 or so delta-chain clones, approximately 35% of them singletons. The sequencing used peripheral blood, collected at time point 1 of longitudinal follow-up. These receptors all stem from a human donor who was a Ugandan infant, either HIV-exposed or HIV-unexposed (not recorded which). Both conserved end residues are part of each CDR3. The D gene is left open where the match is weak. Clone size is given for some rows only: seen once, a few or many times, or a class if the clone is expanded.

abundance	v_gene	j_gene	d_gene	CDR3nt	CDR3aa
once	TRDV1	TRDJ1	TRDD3	TGTGCTCTTGGGCCACCCATACCCGGGGGATTGTACACCGATAAACTCATCTTT	CALGPPIPGGLYTDKLIF
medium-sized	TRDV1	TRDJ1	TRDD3	TGTGCTCTTGGGGAACTTGGAGTACTGGGGGATGAGGGGTACACCGATAAACTCATCTTT	CALGELGVLGDEGYTDKLIF
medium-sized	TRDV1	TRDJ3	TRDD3	TGTGCTCTTGGGGAACCTCAGGTCCTAGCAGGGGATACTATCCCCTGGGACACCCGACAGATGTTTTTC	CALGEPQVLAGDTIPWDTRQMFF
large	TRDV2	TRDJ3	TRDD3	TGTGCCTGTGACACCGGGGATAGCTCCTGGGACACCCGACAGATGTTTTTC	CACDTGDSSWDTRQMFF
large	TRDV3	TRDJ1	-	TGTGCCTTTAAAGAGTTCCCGTCCTCCCCTGCCGCCGGGTACACCGATAAACTCATCTTT	CAFKEFPSSPAAGYTDKLIF
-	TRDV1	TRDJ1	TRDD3	TGTGCTCTTGGGGAACGTGGTCCTGACACTTATGGGGGATACTCCACCGATAAACTCATCTTT	CALGERGPDTYGGYSTDKLIF
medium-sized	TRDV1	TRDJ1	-	TGTGCTCTTGGGAAGGGTACCTCCCCAGGCCAGAGGAGCACCGATAAACTCATCTTT	CALGKGTSPGQRSTDKLIF
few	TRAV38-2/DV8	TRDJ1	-	TGTGCTTATAGGAGCGTCGCGAGAGCCGCCGATAAACTCATCTTT	CAYRSVARAADKLIF
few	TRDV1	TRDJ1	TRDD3	TGTGCTCTTGGGGAACTACCCGGGAGCTCGGGGGGATACGAAGGCTGTGATAAACTCATCTTT	CALGELPGSSGGYEGCDKLIF
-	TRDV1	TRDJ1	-	TGTGCTCTTGGGGGGCGCCCTGGGGACTTCCTCATGTACACCGATAAACTCATCTTT	CALGGRPGDFLMYTDKLIF
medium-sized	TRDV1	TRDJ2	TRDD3	TGTGCTCTTGGGGAACTAACACCCAGTTACCGAAGGAGGTGGGGGAGAACAGCACAACTCTTCTTT	CALGELTPSYRRRWGRTAQLFF
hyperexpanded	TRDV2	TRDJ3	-	TGTGCCTGTGACACCTGGGCTCCCTACTCCTGGGACACCCGACAGATGTTTTTC	CACDTWAPYSWDTRQMFF
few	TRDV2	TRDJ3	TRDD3	TGTGCCTGTGACACCGTACTGGGGGATACCCTAAGCTCCTGGGACACCCGACAGATGTTTTTC	CACDTVLGDTLSSWDTRQMFF
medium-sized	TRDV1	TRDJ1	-	TGTGCTCTTGGGGAACGGTCGGGTAGGGTAGGCTTCCTGGATCCCCGGTACACCGATAAACTCATCTTT	CALGERSGRVGFLDPRYTDKLIF
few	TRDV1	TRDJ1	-	TGTGCTCTTGGGGAAGCCCAGGGACACACCGATAAACTCATCTTT	CALGEAQGHTDKLIF
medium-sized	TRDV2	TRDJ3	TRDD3	TGTGCCTGTGACCCTATCCACTGGGGGATACGAAGCTCCTGGGACACCCGACAGATGTTTTTC	CACDPIHWGIRSSWDTRQMFF
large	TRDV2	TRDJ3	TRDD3	TGTGCCTGTGACACCGTGGGGGAGAGCTCCTGGGACACCCGACAGATGTTTTTC	CACDTVGESSWDTRQMFF
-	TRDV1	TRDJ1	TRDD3	TGTGCTCTTGGGGAACTCCACGAAGGGATACTCGCACTCATCTTT	CALGELHEGILALIF
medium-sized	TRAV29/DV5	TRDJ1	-	TGTGCAGCAATTAGGGGATACACCGATAAACTCATCTTT	CAAIRGYTDKLIF
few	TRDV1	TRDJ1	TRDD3	TGTGCTCTTGGGGACTTATCTTCCCTACTTACTGGGGAGTACACCGATAAACTCATCTTT	CALGDLSSLLTGEYTDKLIF
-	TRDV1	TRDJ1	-	TGTGCTCTTGGGGAATCCCCCCCCCCTATGGTCTTCCTGGGGGTCGACACCGATAAACTCATCTTT	CALGESPPPMVFLGVDTDKLIF
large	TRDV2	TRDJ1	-	TGTGCCTGTGACACGAACGAGGACGCCGATAAACTCATCTTT	CACDTNEDADKLIF